This T cell receptor beta chain was documented in a study of shared clonotypes between healthy human individuals. Study overall: Per-donor plates numbered three CD4 naive, three CD4 memory, two CD8 naive and one CD8 memory. Whole-study findings and limits: Relative to clonotypes present in all four donors, those not shared had lower generation probabilities.

The table came from immunoSEQ multiplex PCR; TCRdb's copy has only in-frame clones and leaves some out. The table records hundreds of thousands of clones, 74% of them present only once. The donor cohort consisted entirely of Caucasian adults residing in Nashville, Tennessee. This clone was seen just once. Antigen: not known. J was trimmed by 6 bases and V by 1 base; bases with no gene match: 8. Germline assignment: CDR1 SEHNR and CDR2 FQNEAQ (reference sequence). This CDR3 is built from 15 residues. This chain uses TRBV7-9 with TRBJ2-7, with 8 bases aligning to TRBD1. Sequencing was done on a sample of memory CD4+ T cells sorted from blood. Indicated subset: CD45RA-negative fraction. This TCR was recovered from a woman aged 30 to 39 in good health. CDR3 residues: CASSLGRDRLGEQYF. The CDR3 region has the DNA TGTGCCAGCAGCTTAGGTCGGGACAGGCTGGGCGAGCAGTACTTC.